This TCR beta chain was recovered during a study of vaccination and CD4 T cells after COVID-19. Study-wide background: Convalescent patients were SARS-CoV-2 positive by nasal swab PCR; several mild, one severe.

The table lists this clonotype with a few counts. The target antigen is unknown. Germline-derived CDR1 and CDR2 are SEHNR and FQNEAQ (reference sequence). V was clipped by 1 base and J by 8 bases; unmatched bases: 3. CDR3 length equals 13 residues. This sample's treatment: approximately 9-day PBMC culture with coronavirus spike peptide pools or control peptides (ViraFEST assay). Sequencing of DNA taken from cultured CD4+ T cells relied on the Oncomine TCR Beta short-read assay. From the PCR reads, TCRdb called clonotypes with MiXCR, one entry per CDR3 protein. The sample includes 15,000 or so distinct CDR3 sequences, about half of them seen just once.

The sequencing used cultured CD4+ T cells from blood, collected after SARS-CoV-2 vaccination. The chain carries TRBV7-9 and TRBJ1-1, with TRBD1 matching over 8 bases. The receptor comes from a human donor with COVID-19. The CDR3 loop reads CASSLVAGGEAFF. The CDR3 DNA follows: TGTGCCAGCAGCTTAGTGGCAGGGGGCGAAGCTTTCTTT.